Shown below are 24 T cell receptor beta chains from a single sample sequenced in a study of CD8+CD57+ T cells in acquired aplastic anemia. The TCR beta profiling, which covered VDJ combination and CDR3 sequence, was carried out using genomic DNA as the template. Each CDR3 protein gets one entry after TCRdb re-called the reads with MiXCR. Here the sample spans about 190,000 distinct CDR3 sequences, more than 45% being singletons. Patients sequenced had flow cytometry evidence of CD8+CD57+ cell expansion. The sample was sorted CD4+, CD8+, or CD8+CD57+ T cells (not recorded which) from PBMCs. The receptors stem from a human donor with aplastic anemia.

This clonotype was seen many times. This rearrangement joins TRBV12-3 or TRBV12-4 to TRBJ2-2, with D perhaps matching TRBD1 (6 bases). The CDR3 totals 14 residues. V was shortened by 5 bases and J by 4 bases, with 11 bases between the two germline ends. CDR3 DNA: TGTGCCAGCAGTCCCAGGGGATCCACCGGGGAGCTGTTTTTT. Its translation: CASSPRGSTGELFF.

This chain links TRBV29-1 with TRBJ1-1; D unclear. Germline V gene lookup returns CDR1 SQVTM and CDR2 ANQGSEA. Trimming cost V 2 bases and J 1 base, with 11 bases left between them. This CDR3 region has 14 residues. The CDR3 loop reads CSVECSIGNTEAFF. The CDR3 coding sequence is TGCAGCGTTGAATGTTCAATAGGGAACACTGAAGCTTTCTTT.

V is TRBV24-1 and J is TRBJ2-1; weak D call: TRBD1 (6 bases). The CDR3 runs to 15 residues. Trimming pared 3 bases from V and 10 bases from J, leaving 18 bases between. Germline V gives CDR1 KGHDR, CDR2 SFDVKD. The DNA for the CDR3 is TGTGCCACCAGTGATCCCAGCGGCCGGACAGTCGAGCAGTTCTTC. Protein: CATSDPSGRTVEQFF.

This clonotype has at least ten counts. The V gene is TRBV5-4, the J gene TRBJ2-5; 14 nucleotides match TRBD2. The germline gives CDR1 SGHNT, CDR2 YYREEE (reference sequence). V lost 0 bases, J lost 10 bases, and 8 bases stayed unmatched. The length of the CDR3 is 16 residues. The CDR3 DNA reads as TGTGCCAGCAGCTTGGCGACAACTGGGACTAGCGGGAGCCAGTACTTC. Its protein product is CASSLATTGTSGSQYF.

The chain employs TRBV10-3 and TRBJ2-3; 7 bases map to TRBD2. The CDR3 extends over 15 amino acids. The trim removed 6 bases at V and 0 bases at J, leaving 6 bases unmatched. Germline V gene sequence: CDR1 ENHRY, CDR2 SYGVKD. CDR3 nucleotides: TGTGCCATCAGGGGTACTAGCGTCAGCACAGATACGCAGTATTTT. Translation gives CAIRGTSVSTDTQYF.

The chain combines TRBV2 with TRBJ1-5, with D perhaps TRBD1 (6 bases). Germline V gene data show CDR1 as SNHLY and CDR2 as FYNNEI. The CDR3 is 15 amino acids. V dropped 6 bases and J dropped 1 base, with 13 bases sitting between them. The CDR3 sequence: CASRQGGFSNQPQHF. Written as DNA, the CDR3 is TGTGCCAGCAGACAGGGAGGGTTCAGCAATCAGCCCCAGCATTTT.

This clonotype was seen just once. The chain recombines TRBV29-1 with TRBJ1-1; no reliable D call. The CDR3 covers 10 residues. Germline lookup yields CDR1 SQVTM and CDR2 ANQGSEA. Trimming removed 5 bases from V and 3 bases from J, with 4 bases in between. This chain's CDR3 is CSVRYTEAFF. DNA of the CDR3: TGCAGCGTTCGGTACACTGAAGCTTTCTTT. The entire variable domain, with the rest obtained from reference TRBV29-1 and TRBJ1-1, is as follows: SAVISQKPSRDICQRGTSLTIQCQVDSQVTMMFWYRQQPGQSLTLIATANQGSEATYESGFVIDKFPISRPNLTFSTLTVSNMSPEDSSIYLCSVRYTEAFFGQGTRLTVV.

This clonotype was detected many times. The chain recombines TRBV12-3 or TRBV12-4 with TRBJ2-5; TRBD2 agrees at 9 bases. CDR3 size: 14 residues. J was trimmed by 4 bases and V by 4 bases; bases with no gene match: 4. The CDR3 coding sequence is TGTGCCAGCAGTTATAGCGGGAGTGGAGAGACCCAGTACTTC. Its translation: CASSYSGSGETQYF.

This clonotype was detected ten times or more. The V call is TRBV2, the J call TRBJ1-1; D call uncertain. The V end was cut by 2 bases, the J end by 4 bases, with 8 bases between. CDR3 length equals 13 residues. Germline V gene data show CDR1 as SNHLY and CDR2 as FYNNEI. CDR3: CASSEQEITEAFF. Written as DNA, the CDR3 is TGTGCCAGCAGTGAACAGGAAATCACTGAAGCTTTCTTT.

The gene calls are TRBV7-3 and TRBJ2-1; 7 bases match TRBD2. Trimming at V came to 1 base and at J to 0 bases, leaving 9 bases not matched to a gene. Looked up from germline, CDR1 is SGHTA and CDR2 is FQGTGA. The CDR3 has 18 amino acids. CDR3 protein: CASSLIGSGGASYNEQFF. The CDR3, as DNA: TGTGCCAGCAGCTTAATCGGGTCGGGGGGTGCCTCCTACAATGAGCAGTTCTTC.

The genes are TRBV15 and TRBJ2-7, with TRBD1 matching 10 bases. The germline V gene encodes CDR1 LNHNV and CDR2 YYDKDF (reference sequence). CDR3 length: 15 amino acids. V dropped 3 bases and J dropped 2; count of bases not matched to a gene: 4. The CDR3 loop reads CATSRGQGLAYEQYF. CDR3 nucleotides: TGTGCCACCAGCAGGGGACAGGGGCTAGCCTACGAGCAGTACTTC.

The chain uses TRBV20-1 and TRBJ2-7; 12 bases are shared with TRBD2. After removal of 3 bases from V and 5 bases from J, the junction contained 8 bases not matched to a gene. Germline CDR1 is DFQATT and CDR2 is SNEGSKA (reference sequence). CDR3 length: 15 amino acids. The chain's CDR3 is CSARLLAGGPDEQYF. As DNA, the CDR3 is TGCAGTGCTAGGCTGCTAGCGGGGGGGCCCGACGAGCAGTACTTC.

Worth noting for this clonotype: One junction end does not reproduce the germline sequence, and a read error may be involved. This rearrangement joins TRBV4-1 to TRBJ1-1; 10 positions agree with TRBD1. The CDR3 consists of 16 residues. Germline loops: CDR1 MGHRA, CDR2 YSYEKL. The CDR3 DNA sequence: TGCGCCAGCAGCCAAGACCGGACAGGGGGTAACACTGAAGCTTGCTTT. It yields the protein CASSQDRTGGNTEACF.

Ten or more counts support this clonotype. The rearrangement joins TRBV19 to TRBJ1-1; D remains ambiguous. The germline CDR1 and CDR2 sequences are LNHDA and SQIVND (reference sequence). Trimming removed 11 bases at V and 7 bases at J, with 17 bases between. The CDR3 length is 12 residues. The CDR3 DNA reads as TGTGCCGCCAAGACGTCCTACCTTGAAGCTTTCTTT. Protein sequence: CAAKTSYLEAFF.

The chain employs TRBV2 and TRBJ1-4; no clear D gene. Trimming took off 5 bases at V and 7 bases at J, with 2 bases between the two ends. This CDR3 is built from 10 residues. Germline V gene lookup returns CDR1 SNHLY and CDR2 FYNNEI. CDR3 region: CASSFEKLFF. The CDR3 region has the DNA TGTGCCAGCAGTTTTGAAAAACTGTTTTTT.

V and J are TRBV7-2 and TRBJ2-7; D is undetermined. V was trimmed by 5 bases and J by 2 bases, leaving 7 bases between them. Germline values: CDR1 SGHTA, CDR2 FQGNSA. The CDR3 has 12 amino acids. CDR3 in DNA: TGTGCCAGCAGCGCCGATGCCTACGAGCAGTACTTC. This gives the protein CASSADAYEQYF. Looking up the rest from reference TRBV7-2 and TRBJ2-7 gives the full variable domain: GAGVSQSPSNKVTEKGKDVELRCDPISGHTALYWYRQSLGQGLEFLIYFQGNSAPDKSGLPSDRFSAERTGGSVSTLTIQRTQQEDSAVYLCASSADAYEQYFGPGTRLTVT.

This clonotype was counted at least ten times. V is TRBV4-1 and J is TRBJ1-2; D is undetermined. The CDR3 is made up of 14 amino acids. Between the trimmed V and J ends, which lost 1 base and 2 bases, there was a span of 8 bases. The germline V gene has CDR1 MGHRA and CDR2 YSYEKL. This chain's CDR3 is CASSQGRLNYGYTF. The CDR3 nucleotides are TGCGCCAGCAGCCAAGGTCGGCTGAACTATGGCTACACCTTC.

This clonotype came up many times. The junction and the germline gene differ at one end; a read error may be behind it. The CDR3 sequence is CASSPPGRF. The DNA for the CDR3 is TGTGCCAGCAGCCCGCCGGGACGCTTC. The chain is built from TRBV7-9 and TRBJ2-1; the D gene could be TRBD1 or TRBD2 (5 bases each). The CDR3 sequence is 9 residues long. The V gene's germline CDR1 is SEHNR and CDR2 FQNEAQ (reference sequence).

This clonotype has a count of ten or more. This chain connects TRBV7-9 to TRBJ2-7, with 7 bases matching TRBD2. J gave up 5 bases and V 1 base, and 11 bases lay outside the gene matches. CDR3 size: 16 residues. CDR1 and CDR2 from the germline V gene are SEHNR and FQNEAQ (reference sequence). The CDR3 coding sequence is TGTGCCAGCAGCTTAGACCCAGGGCGGGAGTCGAACGAGCAGTACTTC. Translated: CASSLDPGRESNEQYF.

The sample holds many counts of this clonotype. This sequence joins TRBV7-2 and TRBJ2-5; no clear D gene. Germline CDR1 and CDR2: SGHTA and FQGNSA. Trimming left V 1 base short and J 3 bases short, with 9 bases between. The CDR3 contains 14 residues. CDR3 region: CASSLVRMEETQYF. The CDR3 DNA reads TGTGCCAGCAGCTTAGTCCGGATGGAAGAGACCCAGTACTTC.

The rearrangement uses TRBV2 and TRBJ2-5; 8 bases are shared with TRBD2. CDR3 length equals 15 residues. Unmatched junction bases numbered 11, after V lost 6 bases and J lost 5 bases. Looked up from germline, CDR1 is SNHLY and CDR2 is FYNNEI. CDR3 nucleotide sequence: TGTGCCAGCAGCACGAGCGGGAGTTTCAGGGAGACCCAGTACTTC. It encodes CASSTSGSFRETQYF.

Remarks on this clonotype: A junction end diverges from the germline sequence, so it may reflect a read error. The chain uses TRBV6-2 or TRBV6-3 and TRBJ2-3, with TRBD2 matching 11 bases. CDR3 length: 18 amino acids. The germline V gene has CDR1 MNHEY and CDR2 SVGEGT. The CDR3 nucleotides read TGTGCCAGCAGTTACTCGAGTAGACTAGCGGGGCCCACAAATACGCAGTATTTT. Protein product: CASSYSSRLAGPTNTQYF.

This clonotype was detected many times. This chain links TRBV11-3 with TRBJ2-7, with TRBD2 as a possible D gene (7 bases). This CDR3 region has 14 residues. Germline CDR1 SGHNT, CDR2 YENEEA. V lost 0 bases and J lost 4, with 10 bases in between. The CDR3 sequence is CASSLDRGAYEQYF. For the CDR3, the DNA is TGTGCCAGCAGCTTAGATCGGGGGGCTTACGAGCAGTACTTC.

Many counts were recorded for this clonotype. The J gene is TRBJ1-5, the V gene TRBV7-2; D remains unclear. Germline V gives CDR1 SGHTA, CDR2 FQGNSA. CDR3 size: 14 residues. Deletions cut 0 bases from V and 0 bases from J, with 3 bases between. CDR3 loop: CASSLAGSNQPQHF. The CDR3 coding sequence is TGTGCCAGCAGCTTAGCGGGTAGCAATCAGCCCCAGCATTTT.